The subject of this entry is one TCR beta chain. The data derive from a study of OX40 agonist ivuxolimab in advanced cancers. V shed 4 bases and J shed 4 bases, with 14 bases lying between them. This CDR3 has 15 amino acids. Germline V gene data show CDR1 as LNHDA and CDR2 as SQIVND (reference sequence). The method was immunoSEQ multiplex PCR; TCRdb's version includes in-frame clones alone and lacks a portion of them. The top ten hold about 38% of the sample, which has approximately 33,000 clones, approximately 86% seen once. Material: CD4+ or CD8+ T cells sorted from blood, obtained in a trial of the OX40 agonist ivuxolimab. J is TRBJ2-1 and V is TRBV19, with D uncertain. This receptor was obtained from an adult with an advanced solid tumor such as melanoma, head and neck, liver or kidney cancer. CDR3 coding DNA: TGTGCCAGTAGTAGCGTCAGCTTGGGATACAATGAGCAGTTCTTC. Its translation: CASSSVSLGYNEQFF. Complete variable domain (other parts from reference TRBV19 and TRBJ2-1): DGGITQSPKYLFRKEGQNVTLSCEQNLNHDAMYWYRQDPGQGLRLIYYSQIVNDFQKGDIAEGYSVSREKKESFPLTVTSAQKNPTAFYLCASSSVSLGYNEQFFGPGTRLTVL.